The 8 T cell receptor beta chains presented below share a single source sample, sequenced in a study of shared clonotypes between healthy human individuals. Sequencing used immunoSEQ multiplex PCR; TCRdb keeps in-frame clones, though not all of them. The sample consists of approximately 2.1 million clones, 90% to 95% of them appearing once. Material: naive CD4+ T cells from PBMCs. Subset noted: CD45RA+ positively selected. These receptors all come from a man aged 18 to 35 in good health. Some clones in this sample may be carry-over from other donors' samples.

The chain couples TRBV7-9 to TRBJ2-3; 9 bases align to TRBD2. This CDR3 has 15 amino acids. Trimming removed 0 bases from V and 6 bases from J; junction bases left unmatched: 4. Germline assignment: CDR1 SEHNR and CDR2 FQNEAQ (reference sequence). The CDR3 loop reads CASSLAREGSDTQYF. CDR3 DNA: TGTGCCAGCAGCTTAGCGCGGGAGGGCTCGGATACGCAGTATTTT.

This chain joins TRBV7-9 and TRBJ1-4; D call uncertain. The CDR3 is 13 amino acids. Trimming cost V 3 bases and J 5 bases, with 7 bases left between them. Germline CDR1 is SEHNR and CDR2 is FQNEAQ (reference sequence). For the CDR3, the DNA is TGTGCCAGCAGCTTCGAGGGCAATGAAAAACTGTTTTTT. Protein sequence: CASSFEGNEKLFF.

This rearrangement joins TRBV11-2 to TRBJ1-4, with D possibly being TRBD1 (6 bases). The V end was cut by 5 bases, the J end by 0 bases, with 16 bases between. The CDR3 is made up of 17 amino acids. Germline lookup yields CDR1 SGHAT and CDR2 FQNNGV. The CDR3 DNA sequence: TGTGCCAGCAGCCCAGAGGGGGGGATTCCAACTAATGAAAAACTGTTTTTT. Its translation: CASSPEGGIPTNEKLFF. Using reference TRBV11-2 and TRBJ1-4 for the parts outside the CDR3, the full variable domain is EAGVAQSPRYKIIEKRQSVAFWCNPISGHATLYWYQQILGQGPKLLIQFQNNGVVDDSQLPKDRFSAERLKGVDSTLKIQPAKLEDSAVYLCASSPEGGIPTNEKLFFGSGTQLSVL.

Note on this clone: Other DNA sequences in this specimen translate into the identical CDR3. The CDR3 sequence is CASRLGQMNTEAFF. CDR3 coding DNA: TGTGCCAGCAGACTAGGCCAGATGAACACTGAAGCTTTCTTT. The chain uses TRBV28 and TRBJ1-1; D ambiguous. V was cut by 6 bases and J by 0 bases, with 11 bases left in between. The germline V gene encodes CDR1 MDHEN and CDR2 SYDVKM. CDR3 length equals 14 residues.

The V gene is TRBV28, the J gene TRBJ1-3; D unresolved. The CDR3 covers 14 residues. From germline, CDR1 is MDHEN and CDR2 SYDVKM. The V end lost 5 bases, the J end lost 5 bases, and 13 bases lay between the germline ends. DNA of the CDR3: TGTGCCAGCAGTCCCACCGGGTTAAGAAACACCATATATTTT. Protein sequence: CASSPTGLRNTIYF.

The chain carries TRBV27 and TRBJ1-2; tentatively, D is TRBD1 (5 bases). The CDR3 has 13 amino acids. Germline values: CDR1 MNHEY, CDR2 SMNVEV (reference sequence). V lost 8 bases, J lost 5 bases, and 15 bases lay in between. The CDR3 loop is CASGWDGIYGYTF. CDR3 DNA sequence: TGTGCCAGCGGATGGGACGGAATATATGGCTACACCTTC.

This sequence joins TRBV9 and TRBJ2-7; 8 positions agree with TRBD2. The length of the CDR3 is 16 residues. The V gene's germline CDR1 is SGDLS and CDR2 YYNGEE. V shed 3 bases and J 4 bases; nucleotides not matched to a gene: 12. The CDR3 sequence is CASSAGLGSEAYEQYF. DNA of the CDR3: TGTGCCAGCAGCGCGGGACTAGGGTCGGAGGCTTACGAGCAGTACTTC. The variable domain in full, completed from reference TRBV9 and TRBJ2-7, reads DSGVTQTPKHLITATGQRVTLRCSPRSGDLSVYWYQQSLDQGLQFLIQYYNGEERAKGNILERFSAQQFPDLHSELNLSSLELGDSALYFCASSAGLGSEAYEQYFGPGTRLTVT.

Remarks on this clone: Other nucleotide sequences from this sample produce the same CDR3. The chain combines TRBV15 with TRBJ2-3; TRBD2 agrees at 11 bases. The CDR3 is 15 amino acids. Trimming took 2 bases from V and 3 from J; bases not matched to a gene: 1. Germline CDR1 and CDR2: LNHNV and YYDKDF (reference sequence). The CDR3 DNA reads as TGTGCCACCAGCAGACGGACTAGCGGGACAGATACGCAGTATTTT. This translates into CATSRRTSGTDTQYF.